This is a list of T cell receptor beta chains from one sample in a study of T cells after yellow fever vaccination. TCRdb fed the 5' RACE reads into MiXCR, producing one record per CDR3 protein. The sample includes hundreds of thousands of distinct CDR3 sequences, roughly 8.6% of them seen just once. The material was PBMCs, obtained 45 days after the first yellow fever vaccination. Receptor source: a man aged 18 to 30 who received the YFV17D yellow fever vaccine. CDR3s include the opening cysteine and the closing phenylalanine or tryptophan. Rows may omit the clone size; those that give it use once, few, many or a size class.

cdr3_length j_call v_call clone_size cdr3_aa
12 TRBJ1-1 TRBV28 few CATRAWGTEAFF
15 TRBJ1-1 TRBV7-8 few CASSLFEGANTEAFF
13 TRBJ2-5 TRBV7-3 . CASSLSYYGTQYF
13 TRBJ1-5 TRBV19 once CASSEGPGSAQHF
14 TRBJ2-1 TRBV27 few CASSWTGTYNEQFF
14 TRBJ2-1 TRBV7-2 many CASSKFGLANEQFF
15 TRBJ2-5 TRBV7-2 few CASSATPLGRETQYF
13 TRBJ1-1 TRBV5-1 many CASSLTGNTEAFF
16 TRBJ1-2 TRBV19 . CASGPSPGQGNSGYTF
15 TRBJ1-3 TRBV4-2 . CASSQQLGSGNTIYF